Reported below is one T cell receptor (beta chain). Its target is unknown. With 60 Vbeta and 13 Jbeta primers, the PCR was carried out. Data came from immunoSEQ multiplex PCR; TCRdb stores just in-frame clones and leaves some out. The sample holds around 200,000 clones; roughly 70% are singletons and the top ten take 2.9%. This entry belongs to a study of cytomegalovirus exposure and HLA in healthy donors. Points from the study as a whole: Accounts indicate the classifier identified cytomegalovirus status with strong specificity and sensitivity. TCR beta V segments were, for the most part, productive about 87% or about 30% of the time in an earlier analysis. Several of the most significant clusters appeared linked to common viral pathogens, based on a later analysis.

There are 14 residues in the CDR3. The germline CDR1 and CDR2 sequences are SNHLY and FYNNEI. V was pared by 10 bases and J by 8 bases, with 13 bases of the junction left unmatched. This sequence joins TRBV2 and TRBJ2-1; TRBD1 aligns across 8 bases. The clonotype originates from a male donor in good health and CMV-seronegative. Specimen: PBMCs. The CDR3 coding sequence is TGTGCCATTCAGGGGGCTCCGGAGAGCGATGAGCAGTTCTTC. Translation: CAIQGAPESDEQFF.